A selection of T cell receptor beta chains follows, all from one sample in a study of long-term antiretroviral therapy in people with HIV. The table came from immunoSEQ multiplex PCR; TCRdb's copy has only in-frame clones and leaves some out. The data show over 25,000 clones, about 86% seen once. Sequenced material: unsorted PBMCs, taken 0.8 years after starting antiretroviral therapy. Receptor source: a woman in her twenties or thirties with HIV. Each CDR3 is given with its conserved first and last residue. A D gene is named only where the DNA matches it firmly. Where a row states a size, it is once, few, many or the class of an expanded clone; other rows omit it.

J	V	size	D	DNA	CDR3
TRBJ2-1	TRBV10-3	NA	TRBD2	TGTGCCATCGGTCTCGGGGGCGGGGGGTTGAATGAGCAGTTCTTC	CAIGLGGGGLNEQFF
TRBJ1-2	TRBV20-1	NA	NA	TGCAGTGCTCGCGGGGACTATGGCTACACCTTC	CSARGDYGYTF
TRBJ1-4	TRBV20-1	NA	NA	TGCAGTGCTTCAGACAATGAAAAACTGTTTTTT	CSASDNEKLFF
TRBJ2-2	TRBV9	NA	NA	TGTGCCAGCAGCGTAGTGAGTTTGTTCGGGTACAAAAAGAACACCGGGGAGCTGTTTTTT	CASSVVSLFGYKKNTGELFF
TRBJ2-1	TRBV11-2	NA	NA	TGTGCCAGCAGCGCGACAGAAAACAATGAGCAGTTCTTC	CASSATENNEQFF
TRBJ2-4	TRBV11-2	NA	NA	TGTGCCAGCAGCCCGGGACTAGCCAAAAACATTCAGTACTTC	CASSPGLAKNIQYF
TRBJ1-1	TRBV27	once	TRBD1	TGTGCCAGCAGTTACGACAGGGTGAACACTGAAGCTTTCTTT	CASSYDRVNTEAFF
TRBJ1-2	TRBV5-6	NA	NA	TGTGCCAGCAACATGGGGAGCTTTAACTATGGCTACACCTTC	CASNMGSFNYGYTF
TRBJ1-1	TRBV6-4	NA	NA	TGTGCCAGCAGCCGAGCGTATGGCACTGAAGCTTTCTTT	CASSRAYGTEAFF
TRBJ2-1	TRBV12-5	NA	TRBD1	TGTGCTAGTGGTTTGCTCATTGGGACAGGCGACTCCTACAATGAGCAGTTCTTC	CASGLLIGTGDSYNEQFF
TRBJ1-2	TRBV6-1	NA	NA	TGTGCCAGCAGTACAATGAATGCAGGGTCCTATGGCTACACCTTC	CASSTMNAGSYGYTF
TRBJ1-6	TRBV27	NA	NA	TGTGCCAGCAGTTTATTTAGGGAGAGCTCCTATAATTCACCCCTCCACTTT	CASSLFRESSYNSPLHF
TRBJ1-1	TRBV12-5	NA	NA	TGTGCTAGTGGACCTGACAGTAACACTGAAGCTTTCTTT	CASGPDSNTEAFF
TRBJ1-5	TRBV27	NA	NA	TGTGCCAGCAGTTTAGCTGGGAGGGGCGGCCAGCCCCAGCATTTT	CASSLAGRGGQPQHF
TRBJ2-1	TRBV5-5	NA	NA	TGTGCCAGCAGCGGTGGGACTCCGGAGGGGCTTGAGCAGTTCTTC	CASSGGTPEGLEQFF
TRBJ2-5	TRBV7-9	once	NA	TGTGCCAGCAGCTTATCAGGGGAAGAGACCCAGTACTTC	CASSLSGEETQYF
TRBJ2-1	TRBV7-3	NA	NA	TGTGCCAGCAGCTTAATCGGCGGAGCAGCATCCTACAATGAGCAGTTCTTC	CASSLIGGAASYNEQFF
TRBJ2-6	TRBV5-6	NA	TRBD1	TGTGCCAGCAGCCCTAACAGGGGGCCGGGAGGGGCCAACGTCCTGACTTTC	CASSPNRGPGGANVLTF
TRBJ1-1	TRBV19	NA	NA	TGTGCCAGTAGTATAGATCCAGGAACTGAAGCTTTCTTT	CASSIDPGTEAFF
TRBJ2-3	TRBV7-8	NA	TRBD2	TGTGCCAGCAGCTTCGAGCGGGGGGCTCGCACAGATACGCAGTATTTT	CASSFERGARTDTQYF
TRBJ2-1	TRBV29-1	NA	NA	TGCAGCGTTGGACAGGCCGGAGGTGAGCAGTTCTTC	CSVGQAGGEQFF
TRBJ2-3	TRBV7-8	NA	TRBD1	TGTGCCAGCAGCTTAGATGGACAGGGGGCCCCAGATACGCAGTATTTT	CASSLDGQGAPDTQYF
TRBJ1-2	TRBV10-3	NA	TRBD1	TGTGCCATCCGATCCCGGGACAGTAATGGCTACACCTTC	CAIRSRDSNGYTF
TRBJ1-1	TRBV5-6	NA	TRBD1	TGTGCCAGCAGCTCTCCGCCAGGGGGCGATACTGAAGCTTTCTTT	CASSSPPGGDTEAFF
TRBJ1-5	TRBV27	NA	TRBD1	TGTGCCAGCAGTTCGGGACAGGGGTATCAGCCCCAGCATTTT	CASSSGQGYQPQHF
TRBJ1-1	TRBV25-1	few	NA	TGTGCCAGCAGTGTTTCGGCATTCACTGAAGCTTTCTTT	CASSVSAFTEAFF